This TCR beta chain was sequenced during a study of blood T cells in healthy people across ages. This CDR3 has 16 amino acids. J was trimmed by 3 bases and V by 3 bases; bases with no gene match: 8. In germline, CDR1 is SEHNR, CDR2 FQNEAQ (reference sequence). A second roughly 6 to 11 cycle PCR used barcoded and J-beta primers. MiXCR, run by TCRdb on the 5' RACE reads, gives a single entry per CDR3 protein. The repertoire holds hundreds of thousands of distinct CDR3 sequences, with 44% as singletons. V and J are TRBV7-9 and TRBJ2-7, with 10 bases aligning to TRBD1. Sequencing input: blood. The receptor was isolated from a man between 60 and 70 years old in good health. The CDR3 DNA follows: TGTGCCAGCAGCTTTCACCCGGGACAGGGGTTCTACGAGCAGTACTTC. It specifies CASSFHPGQGFYEQYF.